One TCR beta chain is described in this entry. The antigen is unknown. The data belong to a study of cytomegalovirus exposure and HLA in healthy donors. Study conclusions and caveats: CMV serostatus was the sole immune exposure information available.

Primers included in the PCR were 60 Vbeta and 13 Jbeta primers. Sequenced by immunoSEQ multiplex PCR; TCRdb stores in-frame clones only, minus some. The table lists 150,000 or so clones, 50% to 75% of them singletons, with about 2.9% in the top ten. The V segment lost 3 bases and the J segment 7 bases; nucleotides outside the gene matches: 9. The CDR3 runs 17 residues. Germline values: CDR1 LNHNV, CDR2 YYDKDF (reference sequence). This chain uses TRBV15 with TRBJ1-6, with 10 bases that match TRBD1. The sequenced sample consisted of PBMCs. The receptor comes from a woman aged 25 to 39 in good health and CMV-seropositive. CDR3: CATSRIRGQGRNSPLHF. The CDR3 coding sequence is TGTGCCACCAGCAGGATTAGGGGACAGGGGAGGAATTCACCCCTCCACTTT.